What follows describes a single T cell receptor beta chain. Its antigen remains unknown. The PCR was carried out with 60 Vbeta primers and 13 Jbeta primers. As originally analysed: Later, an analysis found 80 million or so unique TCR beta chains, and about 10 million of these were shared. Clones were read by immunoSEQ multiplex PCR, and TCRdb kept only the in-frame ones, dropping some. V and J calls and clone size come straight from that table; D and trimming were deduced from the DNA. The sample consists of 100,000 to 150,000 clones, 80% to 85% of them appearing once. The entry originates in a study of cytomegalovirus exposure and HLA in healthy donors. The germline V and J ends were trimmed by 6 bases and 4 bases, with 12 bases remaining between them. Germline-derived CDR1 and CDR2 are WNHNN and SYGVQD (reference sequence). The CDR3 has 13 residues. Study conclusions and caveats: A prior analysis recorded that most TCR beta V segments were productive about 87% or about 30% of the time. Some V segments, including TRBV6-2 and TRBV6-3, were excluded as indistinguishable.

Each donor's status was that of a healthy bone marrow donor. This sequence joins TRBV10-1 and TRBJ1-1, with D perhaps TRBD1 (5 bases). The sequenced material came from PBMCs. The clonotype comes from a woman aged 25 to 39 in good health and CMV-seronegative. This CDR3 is CASRAGGSTEAFF. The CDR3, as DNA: TGCGCCAGCAGGGCGGGGGGGTCCACTGAAGCTTTCTTT.